A selection of T cell receptor beta chains follows, all from one sample in a study of blood T cell repertoires in COVID-19. Libraries were prepared by immunoSEQ multiplex PCR; TCRdb keeps only in-frame clonotypes and omits some of them. The sample holds approximately 240,000 clones; 80% to 90% are singletons and the top ten take 3.1%. Sample: PBMCs or T cells enriched from blood (not recorded which). These receptors originate from a woman aged 45-65 years in a cohort exposed to, infected with or recovered from COVID-19 (not recorded which). The CDR3 runs from the conserved cysteine through the conserved F or W. The D gene is left open where the match is weak. Some rows have no size entry. The others give once, few or many, or a class for an expanded clone.

D gene	J gene	V gene	clone size	CDR3 DNA	CDR3 protein
-	TRBJ2-7	TRBV7-9	-	TGTGCCAGCACCAGCGTGTACGAGCAGTACTTC	CASTSVYEQYF
TRBD1	TRBJ2-2	TRBV19	-	TGTGCCAGTAGTGTAACGACAGGGAATGCCGGGGAGCTGTTTTTT	CASSVTTGNAGELFF
-	TRBJ1-2	TRBV4-3	-	TGCGCCAGCAGCCTTCGACGGGGTTATAACTATGGCTACACCTTC	CASSLRRGYNYGYTF
-	TRBJ1-2	TRBV21-1	-	TGTGCCAGCAGCAAAGTCGGACAGGGCTATGGCTACACCTTC	CASSKVGQGYGYTF
TRBD1	TRBJ1-4	TRBV3-1/TRBV3-2	once	TGTGCCAGCAGCCATTGGACAGGGTCAACTAATGAAAAACTGTTTTTT	CASSHWTGSTNEKLFF
-	TRBJ2-5	TRBV13	-	TGTGCCAGCAGCTTAGCCTCGGCGGCCCAGTACTTC	CASSLASAAQYF
-	TRBJ2-5	TRBV6-1	-	TGTGCCAGCAGTGAACAGGGCCAAGGTTGGGACAAACAAGAGACCCAGTACTTC	CASSEQGQGWDKQETQYF
-	TRBJ2-7	TRBV19	-	TGTGCCAGTAGTCCCGGAGCCCCTCTCGAGCAGTACTTC	CASSPGAPLEQYF
TRBD1	TRBJ2-7	TRBV9	once	TGTGCCAGCAGCGTAGCGACGGGACAGGTATCCTACGAGCAGTACTTC	CASSVATGQVSYEQYF
TRBD1	TRBJ1-1	TRBV3-1/TRBV3-2	few	TGTGCCAGCAGCCGTGACAGGGGGAACACTGAAGCTTTCTTT	CASSRDRGNTEAFF
-	TRBJ1-6	TRBV10-3	-	TGTGCCATCAGTCGGGGGGGTTATCCTAGGAATTCACCCCTCCACTTT	CAISRGGYPRNSPLHF
TRBD2	TRBJ2-5	TRBV2	-	TGTGCCAGCAGTGCCCGACGGGGGGATGAGACCCAGTACTTC	CASSARRGDETQYF
TRBD2	TRBJ2-3	TRBV4-2	-	TGTGCCAGCAGCCAAGATGGACTAGCTAAACTGGATACGCAGTATTTT	CASSQDGLAKLDTQYF
-	TRBJ2-7	TRBV10-3	-	TGTGCCATCAGTGAGATGGCGGACTCCTACGAGCAGTACTTC	CAISEMADSYEQYF
-	TRBJ2-5	TRBV3-1/TRBV3-2	-	TGTGCCAGCAGCCAAGCCACTTTAGCATCGGAGACCCAGTACTTC	CASSQATLASETQYF
-	TRBJ1-3	TRBV7-9	few	TGTGCCAGCGAATTTCAGCCCCAGGTTAGCTCTGGAAACACCATATATTTT	CASEFQPQVSSGNTIYF
-	TRBJ1-1	TRBV29-1	few	TGCAGCGCGGGCAGGGGAGGGAACACTGAAGCTTTCTTT	CSAGRGGNTEAFF
-	TRBJ1-5	TRBV19	once	TGTGCCAGTAGTAAAGACAGTCGCAATCAGCCCCAGCATTTT	CASSKDSRNQPQHF
-	TRBJ1-2	TRBV12-3/TRBV12-4	-	TGTGCCACCGGATCTGGGACACGCTATGGCTACACCTTC	CATGSGTRYGYTF
-	TRBJ1-2	TRBV3-1/TRBV3-2	once	TGTGCCAGCAGCGGTCGAAGAGGCGGGCTGTACACCTTC	CASSGRRGGLYTF
-	TRBJ1-1	TRBV5-5	once	TGTGCCAGCAGCTTGACAGGCACCAACACTGAAGCTTTCTTT	CASSLTGTNTEAFF
TRBD2	TRBJ2-1	TRBV27	-	TGTGCCAGCAGTTTAACGGAGCGGGGGGGCCGGAATGAGCAGTTCTTC	CASSLTERGGRNEQFF
-	TRBJ2-7	TRBV10-3	-	TGTGCCATCAGTGAGTCCTTTCAGAGATTGCGGGACTACGAGCAGTACTTC	CAISESFQRLRDYEQYF
TRBD1	TRBJ1-1	TRBV10-1	-	TGCGCCAGCAGTGAAAAGTTTGGAGTGCAGGGGGCGTTTTTGAACACTGAAGCTTTCTTT	CASSEKFGVQGAFLNTEAFF
TRBD2	TRBJ2-7	TRBV19	-	TGTGCCAGTAGTATCCTCCCTCTTTGGCGGGGGGCGGCATACGAGCAGTACTTC	CASSILPLWRGAAYEQYF
-	TRBJ1-2	TRBV11-1	-	TGTGCCAGCAGCGACCCAGGGGCGGCTTATGGCTACACCTTC	CASSDPGAAYGYTF
-	TRBJ1-4	TRBV7-8	-	TGTGCCAGCAGCCAGACAGGAGGAACTAATGAAAAACTGTTTTTT	CASSQTGGTNEKLFF
-	TRBJ1-2	TRBV28	-	TGTGCCAGCAGAAACCCTCTGCGGTATGGCTACACCTTC	CASRNPLRYGYTF
-	TRBJ1-2	TRBV7-9	-	TGTGCCAGCACCAAAACCTACCGGGGGGCCGGTGGCTACACCTTC	CASTKTYRGAGGYTF
TRBD1	TRBJ2-3	TRBV24-1	few	TGTGCCACCAGTGACCTTAGGGGGACAGGGGGGACAGATACGCAGTATTTT	CATSDLRGTGGTDTQYF
-	TRBJ1-5	TRBV4-1	-	TGCGCCAGCAGCCCCTCTGGGCAGATTAGCAATCAGCCCCAGCATTTT	CASSPSGQISNQPQHF
-	TRBJ2-5	TRBV3-1/TRBV3-2	-	TGTGCCAGCAGCTCCCAGGTCCAAGAGACCCAGTACTTC	CASSSQVQETQYF